A selection of T cell receptor beta chains follows, all from one sample in a study of blood T cells in healthy people across ages. One entry per CDR3 protein results from TCRdb running MiXCR on the 5' RACE reads. Here the sample spans 1,100,000 or so distinct CDR3 sequences, more than 35% being singletons. Sequences were obtained from blood. These TCRs come from a woman aged 55-69 years in good health. The conserved cysteine and the conserved F or W are not part of the CDR3 here. D genes are given only for firm matches.

j_gene | v_gene | d_gene | CDR3aa
TRBJ2-3 | TRBV12-3/TRBV12-4 | - | ASSWGGGTDAQY
TRBJ1-1 | TRBV28 | - | ATLTGGTEAF
TRBJ2-5 | TRBV25-1 | - | ASSAWDQETQY
- | TRBV7-9 | - | ASSPWEEPYEQY
TRBJ1-2 | TRBV9 | - | ASSALYGYT
TRBJ1-1 | TRBV20-1 | - | SARPSGGTEAF
TRBJ2-1 | TRBV27 | - | ASSWRDLWSYEQF
TRBJ2-7 | TRBV30 | - | AWKGSYEQY
TRBJ2-7 | TRBV6-5 | - | ASSPRVPPGEQY
- | TRBV7-2 | TRBD2 | ASSSSGMVEETQY
TRBJ1-2 | TRBV12-3/TRBV12-4 | - | ANSFNPYRRNYGYT
TRBJ2-5 | TRBV27 | - | ASSSSELVMGTQY
TRBJ2-2 | TRBV29-1 | TRBD2 | SAALAGYTGELF
TRBJ1-2 | TRBV2 | TRBD1 | ASSWIRTGVLDYGYT
TRBJ2-7 | TRBV6-6 | TRBD2 | ASGGSTSEQY
TRBJ2-7 | TRBV10-3 | TRBD1 | AISESAPGQGHEQY
TRBJ2-7 | TRBV5-1 | - | ASSLDPSSSYEQY
TRBJ2-3 | TRBV27 | - | ASSLAGGKDTQY
TRBJ1-5 | TRBV11-2 | TRBD1 | ASSLGTGFQPQH
TRBJ2-7 | TRBV20-1 | - | SAPITGLYEQY
TRBJ2-5 | TRBV13 | - | ASSSYRYQETQY
TRBJ2-1 | TRBV7-9 | TRBD2 | ASSLLGTSGIFGEQF
TRBJ2-5 | TRBV20-1 | TRBD1 | SADLRQGAWETQY